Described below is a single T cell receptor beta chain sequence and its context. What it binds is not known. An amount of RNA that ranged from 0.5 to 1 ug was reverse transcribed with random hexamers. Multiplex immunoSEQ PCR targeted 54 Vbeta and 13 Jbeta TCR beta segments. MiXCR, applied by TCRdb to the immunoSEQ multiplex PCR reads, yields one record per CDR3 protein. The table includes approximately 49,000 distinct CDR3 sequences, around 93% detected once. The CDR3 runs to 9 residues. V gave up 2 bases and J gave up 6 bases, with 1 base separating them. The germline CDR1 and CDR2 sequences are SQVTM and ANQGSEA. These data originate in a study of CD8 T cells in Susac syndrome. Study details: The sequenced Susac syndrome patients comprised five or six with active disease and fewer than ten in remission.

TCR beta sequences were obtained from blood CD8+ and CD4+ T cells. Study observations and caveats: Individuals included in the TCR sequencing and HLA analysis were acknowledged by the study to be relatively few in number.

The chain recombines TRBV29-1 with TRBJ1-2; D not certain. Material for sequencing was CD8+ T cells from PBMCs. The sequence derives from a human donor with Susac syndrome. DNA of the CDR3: TGCAGCGTTGAAAATGGCTACACCTTC. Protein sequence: CSVENGYTF.